This T cell receptor (beta chain) was observed in a study of beta chain features in type 1 diabetes. Reverse transcription of all isolated RNA meant that expressed TCRB transcripts were sequenced. Clones were read by immunoSEQ multiplex PCR, and TCRdb kept only the in-frame ones, dropping some. The sample has nearly 350,000 clones; around 9.3% are singletons. The CDR3 extends over 18 amino acids. Deletions cut 1 base from V and 3 bases from J, with 22 bases between. Germline V CDR1 and CDR2: MNHNS, SASEGT. This clone has a single count. What it recognizes is unknown. Study-wide results and limits: Among patients with Type 1 diabetes, TCRB CDR3s were moderately but significantly shorter in every one of the four CD4+ subsets.

Input material: central memory CD4+ T cells from blood. This clonotype was obtained from a young man with type 1 diabetes. This chain uses TRBV6-1 with TRBJ2-7; a possible D gene is TRBD1 (6 bases). The CDR3 sequence is CASSEVGALRQVNYEQYF. The DNA of the CDR3 is TGTGCCAGCAGTGAAGTGGGGGCCTTGCGGCAGGTAAACTACGAGCAGTACTTC.